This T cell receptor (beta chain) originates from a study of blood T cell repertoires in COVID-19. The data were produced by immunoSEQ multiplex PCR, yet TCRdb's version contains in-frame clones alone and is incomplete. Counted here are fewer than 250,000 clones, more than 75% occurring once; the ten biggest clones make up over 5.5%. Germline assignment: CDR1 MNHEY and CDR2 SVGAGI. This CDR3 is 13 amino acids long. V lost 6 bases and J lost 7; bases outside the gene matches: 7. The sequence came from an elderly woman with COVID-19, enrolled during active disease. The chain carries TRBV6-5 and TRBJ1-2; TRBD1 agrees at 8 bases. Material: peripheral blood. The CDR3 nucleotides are TGTGCCAGCAGGGTGACAGGGGAGGCTGGCTACACCTTC. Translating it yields CASRVTGEAGYTF.